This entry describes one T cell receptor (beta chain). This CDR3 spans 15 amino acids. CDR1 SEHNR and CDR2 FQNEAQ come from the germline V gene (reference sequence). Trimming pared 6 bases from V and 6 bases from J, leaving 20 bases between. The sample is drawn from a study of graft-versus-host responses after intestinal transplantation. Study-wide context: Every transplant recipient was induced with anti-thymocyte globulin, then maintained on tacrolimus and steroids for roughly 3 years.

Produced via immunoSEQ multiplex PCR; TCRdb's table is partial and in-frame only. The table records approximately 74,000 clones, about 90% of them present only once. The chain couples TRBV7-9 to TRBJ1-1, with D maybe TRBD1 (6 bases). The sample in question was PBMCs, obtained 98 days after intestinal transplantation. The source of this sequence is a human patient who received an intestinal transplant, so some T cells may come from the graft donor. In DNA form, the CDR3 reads TGTGCCAGCAGTCCTCCACGGGGGGCTATGGCTGAAGCTTTCTTT. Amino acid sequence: CASSPPRGAMAEAFF.